Listed below are T cell receptor beta chains from one sample, sequenced in a study of OX40 agonist ivuxolimab in advanced cancers. Clones were sequenced by immunoSEQ multiplex PCR, and TCRdb holds only the in-frame ones, with some missing. The sample shows some 81,000 clones, about nine tenths of them seen only once. The sequencing here drew on CD4+ or CD8+ T cells sorted from blood, taken in a trial of the OX40 agonist ivuxolimab. These receptors originate from an adult with an advanced solid tumor such as melanoma, head and neck, liver or kidney cancer. CDR3s include the opening cysteine and the closing phenylalanine or tryptophan. D genes are given only for firm matches. Clone size is not always given. Where it is, it says once, few, many or a class for expanded clones.

J,V,D,size,DNA,CDR3
TRBJ2-3,TRBV5-4,TRBD2,few,TGTGCCAGCAGCTCAGGGACTAGCGGGGGTCCAGATACGCAGTATTTT,CASSSGTSGGPDTQYF
TRBJ1-2,TRBV27,TRBD1,.,TGTGCCAGCAGGAACGGGGGACAGGGGATTAGTGGCTACACCTTC,CASRNGGQGISGYTF
TRBJ1-4,TRBV6-5,.,.,TGTGCCAGCACCAAGACACGGGGAGCTAATGAAAAACTGTTTTTT,CASTKTRGANEKLFF
TRBJ2-5,TRBV7-2,.,.,TGTGCCAGCAGCTTAGGAGTTGGTGAGACCCAGTACTTC,CASSLGVGETQYF
TRBJ1-4,TRBV30,.,.,TGTGCCTGGAGTATTCGAGAAAAACTGTTTTTT,CAWSIREKLFF
TRBJ1-2,TRBV6-1,.,.,TGTGCCAGCAGTGAACAACAGGGTCTTGGCTACACCTTC,CASSEQQGLGYTF
TRBJ2-1,TRBV5-6,.,once,TGTGCCAGCAGCTTTAAACAGACCCCCTACAATGAGCAGTTCTTC,CASSFKQTPYNEQFF
TRBJ2-3,TRBV4-1,.,.,TGCGCCAGCAATTTAGGGAGCACAGATACGCAGTATTTT,CASNLGSTDTQYF
TRBJ2-1,TRBV28,.,.,TGTGCCAGTAACCCCCTGCCCTACAATGAGCAGTTCTTC,CASNPLPYNEQFF
TRBJ1-4,TRBV29-1,TRBD1,.,TGCAGCGTTAGCCGGGACAGGGGGAGAACTAATGAAAAACTGTTTTTT,CSVSRDRGRTNEKLFF
TRBJ2-5,TRBV5-1,.,.,TGCGCCAGCAGCTGGGGGACATTGGAACAAGAGACCCAGTACTTC,CASSWGTLEQETQYF
TRBJ1-4,TRBV5-3,TRBD1,once,TGTGCCAGAAGCTTGGGCGAAACAGGGGAGGAAAAACTGTTTTTT,CARSLGETGEEKLFF
TRBJ2-1,TRBV15,.,.,TGTGCCACCAGGAGATACCGGGACTCCTCTTACAATGAGCAGTTCTTC,CATRRYRDSSYNEQFF
TRBJ1-5,TRBV10-3,TRBD1,.,TGTGCCATCAGCGAGGGGGCTGATCAGCCCCAGCATTTT,CAISEGADQPQHF
TRBJ2-2,TRBV10-3,TRBD2,.,TGTGCCGCCGGAAGCGGGGGGGCCACCGGGGAGCTGTTTTTT,CAAGSGGATGELFF
TRBJ2-7,TRBV30,.,.,TGTGCCTGGACAAGGAGCTCCTACGAGCAGTACTTC,CAWTRSSYEQYF
TRBJ2-1,TRBV25-1,TRBD2,.,TGTGCCAGCAGTGCCCTCTGGGGGGGTCGCAATGAGCAGTTCTTC,CASSALWGGRNEQFF
TRBJ2-1,TRBV2,.,.,TGTGCCAGCAGTAAGCGTTGGGTGGGGGACAATGAGCAGTTCTTC,CASSKRWVGDNEQFF
TRBJ1-2,TRBV6-6,.,.,TGTGCCAGCAGTTACTCGCAAGACTATGGCTACACCTTC,CASSYSQDYGYTF
TRBJ2-5,TRBV5-1,TRBD2,.,TGCGCCAGCAGACTTGGGACTACCTCGGGGGAGACCCAGTACTTC,CASRLGTTSGETQYF
TRBJ1-2,TRBV20-1,.,once,TGCAGTGCTCTAAACGGTGGCTACACCTTC,CSALNGGYTF
TRBJ2-5,TRBV19,.,.,TGTGCCAGGGAAATCTGGTACCAAGAGACCCAGTACTTC,CAREIWYQETQYF
TRBJ2-3,TRBV11-2,.,once,TGTGCCAGCAGCCCCCGCGGGGATACGCAGTATTTT,CASSPRGDTQYF
TRBJ2-7,TRBV6-6,.,.,TGTGCCAGCAGTATCTTTGGAGGGGAGCAGTACTTC,CASSIFGGEQYF
TRBJ2-2,TRBV9,.,.,TGTGCCAGCAGCGTTAGAGACACCGGGGAGCTGTTTTTT,CASSVRDTGELFF
TRBJ2-1,TRBV7-9,.,.,TGTGCCAGCAGCCGCCGTCTTAGTGCAAATGAGCAGTTCTTC,CASSRRLSANEQFF
TRBJ2-2,TRBV5-4,TRBD2,.,TGTGCCAGCAGTATGGGGGGGACCACCGGGGAGCTGTTTTTT,CASSMGGTTGELFF
TRBJ1-1,TRBV18,.,.,TGTGCCAGCTCACTTGACAGGAACACTGAAGCTTTCTTT,CASSLDRNTEAFF
TRBJ2-5,TRBV11-2,.,.,TGTGCCAGCAGCTTATTAGAGACCCAGTACTTC,CASSLLETQYF
TRBJ2-7,TRBV18,TRBD1,.,TGTGCCAGCTCAACTACTGGACAGGCCTCCTACGAGCAGTACTTC,CASSTTGQASYEQYF
TRBJ1-3,TRBV7-7,.,.,TGTGCCAGCAGCATAGGGCCGGGAAACACCATATATTTT,CASSIGPGNTIYF